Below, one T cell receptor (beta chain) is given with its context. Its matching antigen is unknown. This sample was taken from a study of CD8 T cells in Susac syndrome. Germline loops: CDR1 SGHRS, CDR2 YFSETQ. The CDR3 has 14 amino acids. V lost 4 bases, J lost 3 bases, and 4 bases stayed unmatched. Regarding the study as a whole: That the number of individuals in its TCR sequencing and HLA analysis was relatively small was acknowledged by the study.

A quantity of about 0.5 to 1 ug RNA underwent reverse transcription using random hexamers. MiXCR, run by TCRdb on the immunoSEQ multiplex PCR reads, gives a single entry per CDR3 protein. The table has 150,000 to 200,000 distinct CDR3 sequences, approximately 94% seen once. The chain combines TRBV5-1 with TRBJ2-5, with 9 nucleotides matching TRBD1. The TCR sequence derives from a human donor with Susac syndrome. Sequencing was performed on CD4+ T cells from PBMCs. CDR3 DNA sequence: TGCGCCAGCAGCCACGGGACAGGGAAAGAGACCCAGTACTTC. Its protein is CASSHGTGKETQYF.